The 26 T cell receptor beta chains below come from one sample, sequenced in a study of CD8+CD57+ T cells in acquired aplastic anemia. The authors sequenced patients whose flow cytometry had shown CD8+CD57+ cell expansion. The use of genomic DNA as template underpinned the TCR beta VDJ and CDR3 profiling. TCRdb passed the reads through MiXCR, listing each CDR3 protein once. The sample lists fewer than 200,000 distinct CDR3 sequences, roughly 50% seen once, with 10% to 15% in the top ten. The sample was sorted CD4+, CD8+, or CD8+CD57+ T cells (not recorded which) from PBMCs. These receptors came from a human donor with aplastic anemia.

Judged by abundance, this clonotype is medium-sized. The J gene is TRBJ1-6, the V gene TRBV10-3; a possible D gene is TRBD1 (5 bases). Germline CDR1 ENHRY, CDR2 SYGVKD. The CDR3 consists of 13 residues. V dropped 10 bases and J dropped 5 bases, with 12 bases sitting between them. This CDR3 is CASRTSDNSPLHF. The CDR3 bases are TGTGCCAGCAGGACAAGCGATAATTCACCCCTCCACTTT.

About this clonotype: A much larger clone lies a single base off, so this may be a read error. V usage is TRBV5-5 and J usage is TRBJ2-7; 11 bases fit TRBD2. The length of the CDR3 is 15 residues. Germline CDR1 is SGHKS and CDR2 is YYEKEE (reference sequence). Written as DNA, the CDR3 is TGTGCCAGCAGCGAAACTAGCGGGGGCCTATACGAGCAGCACTTC. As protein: CASSETSGGLYEQHF. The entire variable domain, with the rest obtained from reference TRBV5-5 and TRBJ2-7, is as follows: DAGVTQSPTHLIKTRGQQVTLRCSPISGHKSVSWYQQVLGQGPQFIFQYYEKEERGRGNFPDRFSARQFPNYSSELNVNALLLGDSALYLCASSETSGGLYEQHFGPGTRLTVT.

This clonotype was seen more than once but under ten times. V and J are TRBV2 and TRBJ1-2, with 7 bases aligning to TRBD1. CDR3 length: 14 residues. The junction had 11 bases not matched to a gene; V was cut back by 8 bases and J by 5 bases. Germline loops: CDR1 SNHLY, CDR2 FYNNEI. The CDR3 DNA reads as TGTGCCAGCGGGGACAGCTTGGGGATTTATGGCTACACCTTC. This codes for CASGDSLGIYGYTF.

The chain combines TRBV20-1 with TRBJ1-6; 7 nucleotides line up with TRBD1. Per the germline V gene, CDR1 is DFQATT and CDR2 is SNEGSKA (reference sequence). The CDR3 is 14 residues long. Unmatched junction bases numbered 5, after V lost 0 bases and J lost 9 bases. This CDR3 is CSARDRRGRSPLHF. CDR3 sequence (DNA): TGCAGTGCTAGAGATCGGAGGGGGCGTTCACCCCTCCACTTT.

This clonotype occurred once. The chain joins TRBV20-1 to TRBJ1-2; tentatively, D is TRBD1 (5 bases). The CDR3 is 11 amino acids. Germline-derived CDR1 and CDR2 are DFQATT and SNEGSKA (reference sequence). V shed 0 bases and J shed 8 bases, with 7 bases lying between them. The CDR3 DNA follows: TGCAGTGCTAGAGAGGGGCCGGGCTACACCTTC. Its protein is CSAREGPGYTF.

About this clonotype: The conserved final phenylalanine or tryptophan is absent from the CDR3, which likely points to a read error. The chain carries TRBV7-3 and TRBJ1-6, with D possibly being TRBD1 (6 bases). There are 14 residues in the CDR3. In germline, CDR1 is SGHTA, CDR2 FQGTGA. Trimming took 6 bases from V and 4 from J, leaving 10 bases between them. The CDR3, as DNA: TGTGCCAGCAGTGCGGACAGTTATAATTCACCCCTCCACCTT. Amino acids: CASSADSYNSPLHL.

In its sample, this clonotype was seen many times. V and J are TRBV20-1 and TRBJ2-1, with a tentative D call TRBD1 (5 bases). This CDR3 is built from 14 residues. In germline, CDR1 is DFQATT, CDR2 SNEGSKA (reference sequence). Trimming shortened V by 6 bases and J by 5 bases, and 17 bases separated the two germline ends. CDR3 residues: CSATNSETDNEQFF. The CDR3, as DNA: TGCAGTGCAACGAACTCCGAGACAGACAATGAGCAGTTCTTC.

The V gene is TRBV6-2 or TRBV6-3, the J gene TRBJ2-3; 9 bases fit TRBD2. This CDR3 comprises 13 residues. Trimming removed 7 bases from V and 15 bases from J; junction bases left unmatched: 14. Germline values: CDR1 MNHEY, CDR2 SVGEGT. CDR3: CASTLRLADTPYF. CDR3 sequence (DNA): TGTGCCAGCACCTTAAGACTAGCGGATACGCCATATTTT.

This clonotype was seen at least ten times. CDR3 region: CASIGRRSSYEQYF. The CDR3 DNA is TGTGCCAGCATAGGACGCCGGAGCTCCTACGAGCAGTACTTC. The chain employs TRBV6-1 and TRBJ2-7; no definite D call. The CDR3 spans 14 residues. Looked up from germline, CDR1 is MNHNS and CDR2 is SASEGT. V gave up 7 bases and J gave up 0 bases, with 13 bases separating them.

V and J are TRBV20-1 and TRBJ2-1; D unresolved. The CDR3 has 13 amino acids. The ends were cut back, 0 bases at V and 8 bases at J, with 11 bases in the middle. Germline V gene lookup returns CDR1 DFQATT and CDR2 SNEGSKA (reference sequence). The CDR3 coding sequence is TGCAGTGCTAGAGATCTGGATGCCGATGAGCAGTTCTTC. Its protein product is CSARDLDADEQFF.

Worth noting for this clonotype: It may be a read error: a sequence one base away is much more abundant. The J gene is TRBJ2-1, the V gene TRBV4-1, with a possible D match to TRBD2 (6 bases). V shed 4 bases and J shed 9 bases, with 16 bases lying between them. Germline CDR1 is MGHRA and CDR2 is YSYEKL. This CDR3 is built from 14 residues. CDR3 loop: CASSREGLMSEQFF. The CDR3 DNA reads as TGCGCCAGCAGCCGAGAGGGACTCATGAGTGAGCAGTTCTTC.

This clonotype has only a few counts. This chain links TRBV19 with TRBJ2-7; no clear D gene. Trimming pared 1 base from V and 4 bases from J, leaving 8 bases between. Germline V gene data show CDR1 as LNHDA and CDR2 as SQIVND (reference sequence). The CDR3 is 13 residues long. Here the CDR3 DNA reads TGTGCCAGTAGTATAGGGCCGACTTACGAGCAGTACTTC. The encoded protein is CASSIGPTYEQYF.

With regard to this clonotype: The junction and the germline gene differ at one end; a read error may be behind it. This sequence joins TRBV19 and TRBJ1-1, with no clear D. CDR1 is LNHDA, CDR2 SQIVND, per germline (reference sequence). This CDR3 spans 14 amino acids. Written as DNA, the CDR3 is TGTACCAGTATCGATTCAGATTTGTACGCTGAAGCTTTCTTT. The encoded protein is CTSIDSDLYAEAFF.

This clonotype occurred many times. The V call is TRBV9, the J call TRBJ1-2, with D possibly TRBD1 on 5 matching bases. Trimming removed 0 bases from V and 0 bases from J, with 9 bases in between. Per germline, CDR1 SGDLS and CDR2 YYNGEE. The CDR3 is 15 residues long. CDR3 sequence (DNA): TGTGCCAGCAGCGTAGCAGAGACAGCTAACTATGGCTACACCTTC. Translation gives CASSVAETANYGYTF.

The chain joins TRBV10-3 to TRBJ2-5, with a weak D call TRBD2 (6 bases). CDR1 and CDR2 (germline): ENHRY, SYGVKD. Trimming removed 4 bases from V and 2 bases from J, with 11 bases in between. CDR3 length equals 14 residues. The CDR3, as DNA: TGTGCCATCAGTGTGAAACGGGGGCAAGAGACCCAGTACTTC. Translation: CAISVKRGQETQYF.

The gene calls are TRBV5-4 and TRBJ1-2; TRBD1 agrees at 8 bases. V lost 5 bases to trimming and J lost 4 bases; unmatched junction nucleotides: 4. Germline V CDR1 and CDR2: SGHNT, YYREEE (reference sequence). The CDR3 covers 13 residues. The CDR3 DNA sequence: TGTGCCAGCAGGTCACAGGGGGGCTATGGCTACACCTTC. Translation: CASRSQGGYGYTF.

The CDR3 region is CSVDPGQLYEQYF. The CDR3 DNA follows: TGCAGCGTCGACCCGGGACAGCTCTACGAGCAGTACTTC. The chain has TRBV29-1 and TRBJ2-7; 7 bases line up with TRBD1. The germline CDR1 and CDR2 sequences are SQVTM and ANQGSEA. CDR3 length equals 13 residues. Trimming at V came to 6 bases and at J to 3 bases, leaving 8 bases not matched to a gene.

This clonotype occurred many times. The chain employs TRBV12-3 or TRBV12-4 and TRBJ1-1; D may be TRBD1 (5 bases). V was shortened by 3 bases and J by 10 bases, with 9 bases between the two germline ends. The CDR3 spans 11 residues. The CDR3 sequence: CASSFGQGAFF. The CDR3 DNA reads TGTGCCAGCAGTTTTGGACAAGGAGCTTTCTTT.

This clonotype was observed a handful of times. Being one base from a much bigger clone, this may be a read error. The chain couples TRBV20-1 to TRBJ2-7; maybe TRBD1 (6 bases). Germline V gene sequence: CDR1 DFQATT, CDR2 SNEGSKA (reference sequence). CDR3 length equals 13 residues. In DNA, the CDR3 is TGCAGTGCCACCCCGGACAGCTCCTGCGAGCAGTACTTC. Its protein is CSATPDSSCEQYF.

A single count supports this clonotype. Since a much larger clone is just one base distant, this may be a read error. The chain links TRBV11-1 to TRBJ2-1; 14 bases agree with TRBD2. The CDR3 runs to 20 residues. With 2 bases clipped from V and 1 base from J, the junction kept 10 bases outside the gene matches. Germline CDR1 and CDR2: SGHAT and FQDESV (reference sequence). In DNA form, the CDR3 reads TGTGCCAGCAGCTTATCACCGGGACTAGCGGGGGATCAGTCCTACAATGAGCAGTTCTTC. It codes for CASSLSPGLAGDQSYNEQFF.

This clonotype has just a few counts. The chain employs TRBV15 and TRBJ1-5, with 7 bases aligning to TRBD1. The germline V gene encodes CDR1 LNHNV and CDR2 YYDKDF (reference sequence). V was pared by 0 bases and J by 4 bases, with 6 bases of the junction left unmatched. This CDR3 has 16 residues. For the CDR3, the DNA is TGTGCCACCAGCAGAGATAGACAGGGCGTTAATCAGCCCCAGCATTTT. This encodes CATSRDRQGVNQPQHF. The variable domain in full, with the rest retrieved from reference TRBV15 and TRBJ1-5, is DAMVIQNPRYQVTQFGKPVTLSCSQTLNHNVMYWYQQKSSQAPKLLFHYYDKDFNNEADTPDNFQSRRPNTSFCFLDIRSPGLGDTAMYLCATSRDRQGVNQPQHFGDGTRLSIL.

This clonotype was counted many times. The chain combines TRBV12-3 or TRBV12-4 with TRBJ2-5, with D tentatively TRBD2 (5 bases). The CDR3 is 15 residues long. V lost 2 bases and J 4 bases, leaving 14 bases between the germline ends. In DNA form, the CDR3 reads TGTGCCAGCAGTTTACGGGGTTTCGGAGGAGAGACCCAGTACTTC. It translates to CASSLRGFGGETQYF.

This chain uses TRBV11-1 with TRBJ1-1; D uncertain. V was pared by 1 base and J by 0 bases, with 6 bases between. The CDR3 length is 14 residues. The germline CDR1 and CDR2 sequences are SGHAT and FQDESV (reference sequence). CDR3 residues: CASSLDEMNTEAFF. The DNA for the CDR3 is TGTGCCAGCAGCTTAGACGAGATGAACACTGAAGCTTTCTTT.

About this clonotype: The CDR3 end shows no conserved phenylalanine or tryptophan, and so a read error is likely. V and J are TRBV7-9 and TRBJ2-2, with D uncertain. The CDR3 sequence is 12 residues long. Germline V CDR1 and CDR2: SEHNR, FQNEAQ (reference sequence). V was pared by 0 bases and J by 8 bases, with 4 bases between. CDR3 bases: TGTGCCAGCAGCTTAGCTGGAGGGGAGCTGTTTCTT. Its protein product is CASSLAGGELFL.

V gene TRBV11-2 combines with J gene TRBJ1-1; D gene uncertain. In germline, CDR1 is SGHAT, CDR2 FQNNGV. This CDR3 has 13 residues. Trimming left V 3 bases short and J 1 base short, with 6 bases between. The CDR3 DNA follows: TGTGCCAGCAGCTTTTCAGGGAACACTGAAGCTTTCTTT. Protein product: CASSFSGNTEAFF.

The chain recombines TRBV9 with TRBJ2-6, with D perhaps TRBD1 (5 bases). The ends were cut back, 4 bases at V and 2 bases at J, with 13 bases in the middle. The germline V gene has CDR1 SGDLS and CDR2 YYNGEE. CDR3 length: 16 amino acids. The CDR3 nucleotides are TGTGCCAGCAGCCTCGGAGCAGGGACTGGGGCCAACGTCCTGACTTTC. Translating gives CASSLGAGTGANVLTF.